This entry lists 31 T cell receptor beta chains sequenced from one sample in a study of blood T cell repertoires in COVID-19 (dated by TCRdb to about 2020). The method was the immunoSEQ multiplex PCR assay. TCRdb limited this immuneACCESS table to in-frame rearrangements with V and J called. A share of clones is missing; checked studies link under half to unresolved V genes, and the rest is unexplained. The sample profile shows approximately 350,000 clones; around 87% of them were found once. The ten largest clonotypes hold less than 1.2% of the sample. Sequenced material: PBMCs or T cells enriched from blood (not recorded which). The receptor set was obtained from a young man who had recovered from COVID-19.

This clone was counted once. The chain carries TRBV11-2 and TRBJ2-7; unclear D gene. The CDR3 is 13 residues long. Deletions cut 5 bases from V and 4 bases from J, with 12 bases between. The V gene's germline CDR1 is SGHAT and CDR2 FQNNGV. DNA for the CDR3: TGTGCCAGCAGCCCAGCGAACACATACGAGCAGTACTTC. Translating it yields CASSPANTYEQYF.

V and J are TRBV25-1 and TRBJ1-2, with D perhaps TRBD1 (6 bases). Trimming cost V 4 bases and J 6 bases, with 12 bases left between them. Per the germline V gene, CDR1 is MGHDK and CDR2 is SYGVNS. CDR3 length: 13 amino acids. CDR3 sequence reads: CASSGGQLNGYTF. The CDR3 nucleotides are TGTGCCAGCAGTGGAGGACAGTTGAATGGCTACACCTTC.

This clone was counted once. The chain recombines TRBV11-2 with TRBJ2-7; D gene ambiguous. Per the germline V gene, CDR1 is SGHAT and CDR2 is FQNNGV. CDR3 length: 11 residues. Trimming cost V 3 bases and J 3 bases, with 3 bases left between them. CDR3 bases: TGTGCCAGCAGCTTCCACTACGAGCAGTACTTC. Translation gives CASSFHYEQYF.

The J gene is TRBJ1-1, the V gene TRBV7-2; 10 bases fit TRBD1. CDR3 length: 14 amino acids. Germline V gene sequence: CDR1 SGHTA, CDR2 FQGNSA. J gave up 11 bases and V 1 base, and 7 bases lay outside the gene matches. Written as DNA, the CDR3 is TGTGCCAGCAGCTTAGGATGGACAGGGGGACGGGCTTTCTTT. This codes for CASSLGWTGGRAFF.

The chain couples TRBV28 to TRBJ2-1; weak D call: TRBD2 (6 bases). Germline V gene data show CDR1 as MDHEN and CDR2 as SYDVKM. Trimming left V 5 bases short and J 5 bases short, with 22 bases between. The CDR3 covers 17 residues. The chain's CDR3 is CASSPPFRRGGNNEQFF. The DNA of the CDR3 is TGTGCCAGCAGTCCTCCTTTCCGACGGGGAGGTAACAATGAGCAGTTCTTC.

The DNA for the CDR3 is TGTGCCATCAGGGAGAGGGGGGGCGGCTTGAACACTGAAGCTTTCTTT. Translating gives CAIRERGGGLNTEAFF. The chain combines TRBV10-3 with TRBJ1-1, with D possibly matching TRBD1 (6 bases). Between the trimmed V and J ends, which lost 6 bases and 0 bases, there was a span of 17 bases. Germline CDR1 reads ENHRY; CDR2 reads SYGVKD. This CDR3 spans 16 amino acids.

This clone was picked up a small number of times. The rearrangement joins TRBV4-3 to TRBJ1-3; no clear D. The germline CDR1 and CDR2 sequences are LGHNA and YSLEER. V was trimmed by 0 bases and J by 0 bases, leaving 6 bases between them. This CDR3 contains 15 residues. CDR3 coding DNA: TGCGCCAGCAGCCAAGATGAGGTCTCTGGAAACACCATATATTTT. This sequence encodes CASSQDEVSGNTIYF.

J is TRBJ2-1 and V is TRBV7-9; 10 nucleotides agree with TRBD2. Per germline, CDR1 SEHNR and CDR2 FQNEAQ (reference sequence). The CDR3 covers 15 residues. V trimming: 2 bases; J trimming: 7 bases; junction bases outside the gene matches: 5. CDR3 region: CASSLLTSGENEQFF. In nucleotides, the CDR3 is TGTGCCAGCAGCTTACTTACTAGCGGGGAGAATGAGCAGTTCTTC.

This clone has just one count. The rearrangement links TRBV5-1 to TRBJ2-1; the match to TRBD2 covers 9 bases. The CDR3 sequence is 15 residues long. The germline CDR1 and CDR2 sequences are SGHRS and YFSETQ. Trimming at V came to 4 bases and at J to 3 bases, leaving 5 bases not matched to a gene. The CDR3 DNA reads as TGCGCCAGCAGCCCGACTAGCGGCCACTACAATGAGCAGTTCTTC. It is translated as CASSPTSGHYNEQFF.

V gene TRBV20-1 combines with J gene TRBJ2-3; 10 positions match TRBD2. This CDR3 has 14 amino acids. Germline trimming cut 3 bases from V and 8 bases from J; bases unmatched to any gene: 8. Looked up from germline, CDR1 is DFQATT and CDR2 is SNEGSKA (reference sequence). The CDR3 here is CSASNPAGGVTQYF. CDR3 coding DNA: TGCAGTGCTAGTAATCCAGCGGGAGGGGTTACGCAGTATTTT.

This clone has just one count. The chain is built from TRBV6-5 and TRBJ1-5, with D tentatively TRBD1 (6 bases). Germline lookup yields CDR1 MNHEY and CDR2 SVGAGI. The germline V and J ends were trimmed by 7 bases and 7 bases, with 17 bases remaining between them. The CDR3 has 14 residues. CDR3 DNA sequence: TGTGCCAGCACCCCGGGGCAGGGGACCCAGCCCCAGCATTTT. This encodes CASTPGQGTQPQHF.

The CDR3 coding sequence is TGTGCCAGCAGTTTAAGCGGGAGGTTACCCAATGAGCAGTTCTTC. Translating it yields CASSLSGRLPNEQFF. The rearrangement links TRBV28 to TRBJ2-1, with TRBD2 identical over 9 bases. V was pared by 2 bases and J by 6 bases, with 5 bases of the junction left unmatched. The CDR3 runs to 15 residues. CDR1 is MDHEN and CDR2 is SYDVKM in the germline V gene.

The chain combines TRBV7-8 with TRBJ1-1; D is unclear. The CDR3 has 14 residues. The germline V gene has CDR1 SGHVS and CDR2 FQNEAQ. V shed 1 base and J shed 3 bases, with 9 bases lying between them. Here the CDR3 reads CASSLGRAHTEAFF. The CDR3 DNA is TGTGCCAGCAGCTTAGGAAGAGCGCACACTGAAGCTTTCTTT.

The V gene is TRBV20-1, the J gene TRBJ2-6, with D possibly being TRBD1 (5 bases). The CDR3 contains 14 residues. In germline, CDR1 is DFQATT, CDR2 SNEGSKA (reference sequence). V lost 3 bases and J 2 bases, leaving 8 bases between the germline ends. The CDR3 sequence is CSASGRAGANVLTF. DNA of the CDR3: TGCAGTGCTAGTGGCAGGGCTGGGGCCAACGTCCTGACTTTC.

The gene calls are TRBV30 and TRBJ2-1; 13 bases map to TRBD2. The CDR3 is 19 amino acids. Germline trimming cut 0 bases from V and 1 base from J; bases unmatched to any gene: 9. CDR1 is GTSNPN, CDR2 SVGIG, per germline (reference sequence). This CDR3 reads CAWSVRTSGRSRSYNEQFF. CDR3 bases: TGTGCCTGGAGTGTACGGACTAGCGGGAGATCGAGGTCCTACAATGAGCAGTTCTTC. Full variable domain (rest looked up from reference TRBV30 and TRBJ2-1): SQTIHQWPATLVQPVGSPLSLECTVEGTSNPNLYWYRQAAGRGLQLLFYSVGIGQISSEVPQNLSASRPQDRQFILSSKKLLLSDSGFYLCAWSVRTSGRSRSYNEQFFGPGTRLTVL.

The CDR3 DNA reads as TGTGCCAGCAGCCAACGGGCTAGCGGGGAAGCAACGATAAATGAGCAGTTCTTC. This translates into CASSQRASGEATINEQFF. The J gene is TRBJ2-1, the V gene TRBV4-2; 9 nucleotides agree with TRBD2. V lost 2 bases, J lost 7 bases, and 15 bases stayed unmatched. CDR1 is LGHNA and CDR2 is YNFKEQ in the germline V gene. The CDR3 extends over 18 amino acids.

This chain connects TRBV9 to TRBJ2-2; 9 bases are a match to TRBD2. Germline lookup yields CDR1 SGDLS and CDR2 YYNGEE. The CDR3 contains 17 residues. V shed 4 bases, J shed 5 bases, and the junction held 12 bases outside the gene matches. In nucleotides, the CDR3 is TGTGCCAGCAGCCCCCCGGGGCGGGGGGGCGGAACCGGGGAGCTGTTTTTT. This sequence encodes CASSPPGRGGGTGELFF. Filled out from reference TRBV9 and TRBJ2-2, the complete variable domain reads DSGVTQTPKHLITATGQRVTLRCSPRSGDLSVYWYQQSLDQGLQFLIQYYNGEERAKGNILERFSAQQFPDLHSELNLSSLELGDSALYFCASSPPGRGGGTGELFFGEGSRLTVL.

In its sample, this clone was seen once. This chain links TRBV6-1 with TRBJ2-1; 11 nucleotides line up with TRBD2. V shed 6 bases, J shed 6 bases, and the junction held 19 bases outside the gene matches. The germline V gene has CDR1 MNHNS and CDR2 SASEGT. The CDR3 consists of 19 residues. CDR3 protein: CASRELAGVTRSPSNEQFF. DNA of the CDR3: TGTGCCAGCAGGGAACTAGCGGGAGTTACGAGGAGCCCAAGCAATGAGCAGTTCTTC.

The J gene is TRBJ2-1, the V gene TRBV10-3; 15 positions match TRBD2. Germline V CDR1 and CDR2: ENHRY, SYGVKD. With V trimmed by 10 bases and J by 5 bases, 6 bases remained unmatched. The CDR3 length is 15 residues. CDR3 coding DNA: TGTGCCACCCTTCGGACTAGCGGGGGGGACAATGAGCAGTTCTTC. This translates into CATLRTSGGDNEQFF.

This chain joins TRBV6-6 and TRBJ1-1; tentative D call: TRBD1 (5 bases). The CDR3 contains 14 residues. V lost 3 bases to trimming and J lost 5 bases, with 13 bases between them. Per the germline V gene, CDR1 is MNHNY and CDR2 is SVGAGI (reference sequence). The CDR3 DNA reads as TGTGCCAGCAGTTATTCGGGGGGAGGAACTGAAGCTTTCTTT. It yields the protein CASSYSGGGTEAFF.

The V gene is TRBV5-1, the J gene TRBJ1-2, with D unclear. This CDR3 is 12 amino acids long. Germline V gene sequence: CDR1 SGHRS, CDR2 YFSETQ. Deletions cut 0 bases from V and 4 bases from J, with 4 bases between. In DNA, the CDR3 is TGCGCCAGCAGCTTGGGCGTCTATGGCTACACCTTC. This codes for CASSLGVYGYTF.

This clone was detected only once. V gene TRBV29-1 combines with J gene TRBJ1-4, with TRBD1 as a possible D gene (6 bases). The V gene's germline CDR1 is SQVTM and CDR2 ANQGSEA. CDR3 length: 15 amino acids. Trimming pared 3 bases from V and 5 bases from J, leaving 16 bases between. The CDR3, as DNA: TGCAGCGTTGAGGGACATCGCATCCAGAATGAAAAACTGTTTTTT. Protein sequence: CSVEGHRIQNEKLFF.

The chain links TRBV3-1 (or the pseudogene TRBV3-2) to TRBJ2-2; 10 bases align to TRBD2. V was clipped by 6 bases and J by 4 bases; unmatched bases: 8. The CDR3 extends over 16 amino acids. Germline lookup yields CDR1 LGHDT and CDR2 YNNKEL (reference sequence). The CDR3 region is CASSPSLAGVTGELFF. For the CDR3, the DNA is TGTGCCAGCAGTCCAAGTCTAGCGGGAGTCACCGGGGAGCTGTTTTTT.

This clone has a handful of counts. The chain joins TRBV7-9 to TRBJ2-5, with D possibly matching TRBD2 (5 bases). V was trimmed by 0 bases and J by 3 bases, leaving 8 bases between them. The V gene's germline CDR1 is SEHNR and CDR2 FQNEAQ (reference sequence). The length of the CDR3 is 14 residues. In nucleotides, the CDR3 is TGTGCCAGCAGCTTAGCCGGGATAGAAGAGACCCAGTACTTC. This translates into CASSLAGIEETQYF.

The CDR3 nucleotides are TGTGCCAGCAGCTTAGATGGCGGGGGCCGATGGGCTGAGCAGTTCTTC. Protein product: CASSLDGGGRWAEQFF. The V gene is TRBV11-2, the J gene TRBJ2-1; D may be TRBD2 (7 bases). Germline V gives CDR1 SGHAT, CDR2 FQNNGV. Trimming left V 0 bases short and J 9 bases short, with 18 bases between. CDR3 length equals 16 residues.

This sequence joins TRBV11-3 and TRBJ2-7; 13 bases fit TRBD2. Germline CDR1 and CDR2: SGHNT and YENEEA. Germline trimming cut 5 bases from V and 2 bases from J; bases unmatched to any gene: 6. This CDR3 has 16 amino acids. The CDR3 DNA reads TGTGCCAGCAGCCCCTCGGGACTAGCGGGAACCTACGAGCAGTACTTC. It encodes CASSPSGLAGTYEQYF.

The rearrangement uses TRBV19 and TRBJ1-3; D call uncertain. CDR1 is LNHDA, CDR2 SQIVND, per germline (reference sequence). Trimming took off 9 bases at V and 0 bases at J, with 12 bases between the two ends. The CDR3 totals 14 residues. The CDR3 is CASSDTSSGNTIYF. Here the CDR3 DNA reads TGTGCCAGCTCCGACACTAGCTCTGGAAACACCATATATTTT.

To note about this clone: The same CDR3 can be traced to other DNA sequences in this sample. This chain links TRBV10-3 with TRBJ1-2; TRBD1 matches 8 bases. With V trimmed by 6 bases and J by 4 bases, 4 bases remained unmatched. Germline V CDR1 and CDR2: ENHRY, SYGVKD. The CDR3 is made up of 13 amino acids. The CDR3 loop is CAISGQGIYGYTF. DNA of the CDR3: TGTGCCATCAGCGGACAGGGTATCTATGGCTACACCTTC.

CDR3 DNA sequence: TGTGCCAGCAGCCCTTCGGGACTAGCTTTCATGTATACGCAGTATTTT. Amino acids: CASSPSGLAFMYTQYF. V usage is TRBV3-1 (or the pseudogene TRBV3-2) and J usage is TRBJ2-3; 9 bases align to TRBD2. V trimming: 4 bases; J trimming: 7 bases; junction bases outside the gene matches: 12. Germline CDR1 is LGHDT and CDR2 is YNNKEL (reference sequence). This CDR3 region has 16 residues.

The chain combines TRBV5-1 with TRBJ2-1, with 11 bases matching TRBD2. V trimming: 0 bases; J trimming: 3 bases; junction bases outside the gene matches: 8. Per germline, CDR1 SGHRS and CDR2 YFSETQ. This CDR3 is 18 amino acids long. CDR3 nucleotides: TGCGCCAGCAGCTTGGCCGGGCCCGGGACTAGCGGCTACAATGAGCAGTTCTTC. Amino acids: CASSLAGPGTSGYNEQFF.

This chain uses TRBV19 with TRBJ1-2, with TRBD1 identical over 7 bases. V trimming: 7 bases; J trimming: 8 bases; junction bases outside the gene matches: 10. The CDR3 consists of 13 residues. Germline CDR1 reads LNHDA; CDR2 reads SQIVND (reference sequence). CDR3: CASNPRQGEGYTF. In DNA form, the CDR3 reads TGTGCCAGTAACCCACGACAGGGCGAGGGCTACACCTTC.